This TCR beta chain is from a study of blood T cells in healthy people across ages. In the study overall: Template switching caught about one barcoded beta molecule for each two T cells.

This clonotype came up many times. Its specificity is unknown. The CDR3 extends over 16 amino acids. The V gene lost 3 bases and the J gene lost 9 bases, with 24 bases spanning the gap. Germline lookup yields CDR1 SQVTM and CDR2 ANQGSEA. Whole-study results and caveats: More naive CD4+ cells and higher diversity marked long-lived donors relative to aged donors.

Primers used in a second PCR of about 6 to 11 cycles were a sample-barcoded 5' primer and a J-beta primer mix. TCRdb processed the 5' RACE reads anew with MiXCR; each CDR3 protein has one entry. The table has around 650,000 distinct CDR3 sequences, 35% to 50% seen once; the top ten hold approximately 31%. Donors were healthy Caucasian individuals from Russia aged roughly 6 to 90. The specimen sequenced was blood. This chain joins TRBV29-1 and TRBJ2-1, with no clear D. The receptor's source is an elderly man in good health. In DNA form, the CDR3 reads TGCAGCGTTGAGTATTTTCGACAAGGTACCTCAATTGAGCAGTTCTTC. Protein: CSVEYFRQGTSIEQFF.